The source of this TCR beta chain is a study of blood T cell repertoires in COVID-19. Germline CDR1 SEHNR, CDR2 FQNEAQ (reference sequence). The CDR3 has 16 residues. V lost 1 base, J lost 6 bases, and 8 bases stayed unmatched. Libraries were prepared by immunoSEQ multiplex PCR; TCRdb keeps only in-frame clonotypes and omits some of them. The repertoire holds around 200,000 clones, with approximately 88% as singletons. This clonotype was sampled from a man aged 35-49 years with acute or convalescent COVID-19. Sequenced material: peripheral blood. The rearrangement links TRBV7-9 to TRBJ2-1; the match to TRBD2 covers 8 bases. The CDR3 loop is CASSLGGLAGVNEQFF. The CDR3 DNA sequence: TGTGCCAGCAGCTTAGGGGGGCTAGCGGGCGTCAATGAGCAGTTCTTC. The full variable domain, with the rest looked up from reference TRBV7-9 and TRBJ2-1, is DTGVSQNPRHKITKRGQNVTFRCDPISEHNRLYWYRQTLGQGPEFLTYFQNEAQLEKSRLLSDRFSAERPKGSFSTLEIQRTEQGDSAMYLCASSLGGLAGVNEQFFGPGTRLTVL.